This T cell receptor (beta chain) was profiled in a study of T cells of healthy individuals. TCRdb ran MiXCR on the 5' RACE reads and lists one entry per CDR3 protein. The data contain some 41,000 distinct CDR3 sequences, 4% to 5% of them singletons. The CDR3 extends over 15 amino acids. V was pared by 3 bases and J by 4 bases, with 16 bases between. Looked up from germline, CDR1 is DFQATT and CDR2 is SNEGSKA (reference sequence). This clonotype has ten or more counts. The receptor comes from a human donor in good health. The V gene is TRBV20-1, the J gene TRBJ1-5, with D perhaps TRBD1 (5 bases). CDR3 sequence: CSASRENPVNQPQHF. CDR3 DNA: TGCAGTGCTAGCAGGGAGAACCCCGTAAATCAGCCCCAGCATTTT.